Listed here is a single T cell receptor (beta chain). This clone was seen only a few times. It has no known antigen specificity. One base away there is no much larger clone; base qualities are not given. The sample belongs to a study of blood T cell repertoires in COVID-19 (dated by TCRdb to 2020 to 2022). In terms of the full investigation: Samples covering the acute and convalescent phases of COVID-19 were provided by collaborators in the United States, Italy and Spain. HLA class I and class II types, where available, came from metadata supplied by the sample provider rather than from assay-based typing. A freely available public database, intended as a resource for researchers studying the immune response to SARS-CoV-2, is where the repertoires were released. Nearly every sample came with metadata listing a de-identified subject ID, COVID-19 status, age in years and sex. The material from the prospective study consisted of cDNA or gDNA derived from T cells, B-cell-depleted T cells, or PBMCs. The dataset comprised deeply sampled blood TCRbeta repertoires from subjects exposed to, actively infected with, or recovered from COVID-19. The samples were drawn from the first 160 participants of the ongoing ImmuneRACE study and from 950 to 1,500 subjects provided by 6 global collaborators. Points the paper makes about the study in general: Clinical and demographic metadata were provided uncurated, with the amount varying by source and participant.

Each collaborating institution followed its own protocols to collect whole blood in K2EDTA tubes. For TCRbeta analysis, collaborators shipped samples in one of three forms: frozen whole blood, isolated PBMCs, or DNA extracted from either of those sample types. The immunoSEQ Assay, a bias-controlled multiplex PCR, was used to amplify TCRbeta CDR3 regions from genomic DNA. The paper's processing steps were these. Nucleated cell counts per sample were estimated from amplification of reference gene primers within the assay. Sequence reads were collapsed and filtered to measure the absolute abundance of every unique TCRbeta CDR3 rearrangement. Productive Simpson clonality was computed per sample as the square root of Simpson's diversity index over productive rearrangements. TCRdb took over this immuneACCESS table, retaining in-frame rearrangements with V and J assigned. Such tables are incomplete; in checked studies, under half of the missing clones stem from an unresolved V gene, and the remainder is unexplained. V and J calls and clone size are copied from that table; D and trimming were computed from the DNA. The sample table holds tens of thousands of clones, of which just under 80% were seen once. About 15% of the sample is taken by the ten largest.

The germline V end is reduced by 6 bases and the J end by 5 bases; junction bases left unmatched: 10. Reading from cysteine to phenylalanine, the CDR3 counts 15 amino acids. Only the CDR3 DNA is retained, 45 bases long and in frame from the first base. The germline V gene (reference sequence) supplies CDR1 SGHAT and CDR2 FQDESV. The chain uses TRBV11-1 and TRBJ2-5; the central 9 bases match TRBD2. Source material: peripheral blood. The receptor comes from a human donor with active or convalescent COVID-19. The donor label of this sample is uncertain. The DNA sequence reads TGTGCCAGCAGGGTCCGAGCGGGAGGTTACGAGACCCAGTACTTC. It codes for CASRVRAGGYETQYF.